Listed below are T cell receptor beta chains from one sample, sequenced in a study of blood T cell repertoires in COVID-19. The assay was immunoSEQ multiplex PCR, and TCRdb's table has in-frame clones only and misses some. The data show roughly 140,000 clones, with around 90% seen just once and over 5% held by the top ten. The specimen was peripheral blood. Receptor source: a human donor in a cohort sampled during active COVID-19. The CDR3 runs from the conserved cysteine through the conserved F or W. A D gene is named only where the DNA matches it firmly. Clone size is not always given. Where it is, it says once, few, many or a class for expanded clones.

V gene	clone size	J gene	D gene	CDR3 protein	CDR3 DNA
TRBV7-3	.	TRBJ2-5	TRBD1	CASSPGAGGQGAETQYF	TGTGCCAGCAGCCCTGGAGCAGGGGGCCAGGGAGCAGAGACCCAGTACTTC
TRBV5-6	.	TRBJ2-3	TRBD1	CASSPDGQESTDTQYF	TGTGCCAGCAGCCCTGATGGACAGGAAAGCACAGATACGCAGTATTTT
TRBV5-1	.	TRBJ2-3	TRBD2	CASSLLAGGPGTDTQYF	TGCGCCAGCAGCTTGTTGGCGGGAGGGCCGGGCACAGATACGCAGTATTTT
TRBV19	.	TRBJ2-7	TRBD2	CASSIDHGTSGSLYEQYF	TGTGCCAGTAGTATAGATCATGGGACTAGCGGGAGTCTCTACGAGCAGTACTTC
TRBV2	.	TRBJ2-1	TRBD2	CASNRLAVYNEQFF	TGTGCCAGCAACAGGCTAGCGGTGTACAATGAGCAGTTCTTC
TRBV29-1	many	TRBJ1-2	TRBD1	CSVARGTYGYTF	TGCAGCGTTGCCAGGGGGACCTATGGCTACACCTTC
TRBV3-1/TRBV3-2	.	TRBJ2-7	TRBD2	CASSQLGGRQYF	TGTGCCAGCAGCCAACTCGGGGGGAGGCAGTACTTC
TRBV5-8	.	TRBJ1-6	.	CASSARLNSPLHF	TGTGCCAGCAGCGCCCGACTTAATTCACCCCTCCACTTT
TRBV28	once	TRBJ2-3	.	CASSFQGLRGTDTQYF	TGTGCCAGCAGTTTCCAGGGGCTAAGGGGCACAGATACGCAGTATTTT
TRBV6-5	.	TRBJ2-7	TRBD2	CASSYRGRGDYEQYF	TGTGCCAGCAGTTACCGTGGGCGGGGGGACTACGAGCAGTACTTC
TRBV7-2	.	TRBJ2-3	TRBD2	CASTPGLAGYTDTQYF	TGTGCCAGCACCCCGGGACTAGCGGGGTACACAGATACGCAGTATTTT